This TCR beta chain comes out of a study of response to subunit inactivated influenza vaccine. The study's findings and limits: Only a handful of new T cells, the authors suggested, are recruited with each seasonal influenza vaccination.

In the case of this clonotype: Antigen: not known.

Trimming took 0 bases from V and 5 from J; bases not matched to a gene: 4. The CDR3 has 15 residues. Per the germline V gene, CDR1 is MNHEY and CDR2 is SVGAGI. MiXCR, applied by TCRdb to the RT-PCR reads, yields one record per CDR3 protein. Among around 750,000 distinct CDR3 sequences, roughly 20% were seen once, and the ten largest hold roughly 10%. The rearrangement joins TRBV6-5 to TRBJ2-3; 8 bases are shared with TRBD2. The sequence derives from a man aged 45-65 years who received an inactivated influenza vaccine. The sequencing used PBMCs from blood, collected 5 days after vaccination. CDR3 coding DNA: TGTGCCAGCAGTTACTCGGGAACTAGCGGAGATACGCAGTATTTT. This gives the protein CASSYSGTSGDTQYF.